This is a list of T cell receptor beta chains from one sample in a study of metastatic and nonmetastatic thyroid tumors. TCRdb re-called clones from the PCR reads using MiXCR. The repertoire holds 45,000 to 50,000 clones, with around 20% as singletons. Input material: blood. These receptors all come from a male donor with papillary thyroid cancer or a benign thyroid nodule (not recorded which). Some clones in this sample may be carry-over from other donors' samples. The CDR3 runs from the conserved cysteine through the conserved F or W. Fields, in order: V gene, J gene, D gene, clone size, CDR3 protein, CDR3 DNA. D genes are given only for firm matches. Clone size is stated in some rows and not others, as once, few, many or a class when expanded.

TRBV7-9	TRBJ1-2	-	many	CASSLDPGVNYGYTF	TGTGCCAGCAGCTTAGATCCAGGGGTTAACTATGGCTACACCTTC
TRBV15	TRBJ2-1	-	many	CTTSSIREQFF	TGTACCACCAGCAGTATCCGTGAGCAGTTCTTC
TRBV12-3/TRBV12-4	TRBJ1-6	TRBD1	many	CASRGQGAVSPLHF	TGTGCCAGCAGGGGACAGGGGGCGGTTTCACCCCTCCACTTT
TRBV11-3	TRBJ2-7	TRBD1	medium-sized	CASSTQRTGGYEQYF	TGTGCCAGCAGCACACAACGGACAGGGGGCTACGAGCAGTACTTC
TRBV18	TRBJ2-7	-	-	CASSGGLDTRYEQYF	TGTGCCAGCTCTGGGGGGTTGGACACGCGCTACGAGCAGTACTTC
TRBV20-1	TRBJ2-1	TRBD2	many	CSARELAVEQFF	TGCAGTGCTAGAGAACTAGCGGTCGAGCAGTTCTTC
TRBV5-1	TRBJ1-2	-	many	CASRLDSTNYGYTF	TGCGCCAGCAGGCTGGACAGTACTAACTATGGCTACACCTTC
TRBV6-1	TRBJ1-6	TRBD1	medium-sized	CASSERQGARAPLHF	TGTGCCAGCAGTGAAAGACAGGGGGCGAGGGCACCCCTCCACTTT
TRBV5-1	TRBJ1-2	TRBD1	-	CASSYLTGDGYTF	TGCGCCAGCAGTTACCTCACAGGGGATGGCTACACCTTC
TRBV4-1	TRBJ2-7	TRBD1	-	CASSLGTGGVEQYF	TGCGCCAGCAGCCTCGGGACAGGGGGCGTCGAGCAGTACTTC
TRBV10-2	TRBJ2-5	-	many	CASSVISGLRQETQYF	TGCGCCAGCAGTGTGATAAGCGGACTACGACAAGAGACCCAGTACTTC
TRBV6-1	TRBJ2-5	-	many	CASRDTTQETQYF	TGTGCCAGCCGGGACACTACCCAAGAGACCCAGTACTTC
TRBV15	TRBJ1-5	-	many	CATSRVRGGGQPQHF	TGTGCCACCAGCAGAGTTCGAGGGGGGGGGCAGCCCCAGCATTTT
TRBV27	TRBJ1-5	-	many	CASSSVGQYQPQHF	TGTGCCAGCAGTTCGGTCGGACAGTATCAGCCCCAGCATTTT
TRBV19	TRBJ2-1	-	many	CASSIVGTHNEQFF	TGTGCCAGTAGTATAGTCGGGACGCACAATGAGCAGTTCTTC
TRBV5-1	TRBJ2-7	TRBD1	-	CASSLDRGGPYEQYF	TGCGCCAGCAGCTTGGACAGGGGCGGACCCTACGAGCAGTACTTC
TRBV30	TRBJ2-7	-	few	CAWSRDLIYEQYF	TGTGCCTGGAGCAGGGACTTGATCTACGAGCAGTACTTC
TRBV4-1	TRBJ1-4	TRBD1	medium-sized	CASSQLTGVLEKLFF	TGCGCCAGCAGCCAATTGACAGGGGTACTGGAAAAACTGTTTTTT
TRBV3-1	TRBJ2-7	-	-	CASSPRGAGEQYF	TGTGCCAGCAGCCCCCGTGGAGCCGGCGAGCAGTACTTC
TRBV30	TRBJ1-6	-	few	CAWSEWNSPLHF	TGTGCCTGGAGTGAATGGAATTCACCCCTCCACTTT
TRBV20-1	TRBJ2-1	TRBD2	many	CSASYPGLVDNEQFF	TGCAGTGCTAGTTACCCGGGACTAGTCGACAATGAGCAGTTCTTC
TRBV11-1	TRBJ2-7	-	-	CASSFGTHAYEQYF	TGTGCCAGCAGCTTCGGGACGCACGCCTACGAGCAGTACTTC
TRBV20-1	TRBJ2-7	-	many	CSARGRGLRDEQYF	TGCAGTGCTAGAGGTCGAGGACTACGGGACGAGCAGTACTTC
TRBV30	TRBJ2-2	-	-	CAWSVLPRAGELFF	TGTGCCTGGAGTGTACTTCCTAGGGCCGGGGAGCTGTTTTTT
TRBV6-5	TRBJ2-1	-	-	CASSYYKGLYNEQFF	TGTGCCAGCAGTTACTATAAGGGGCTATATAATGAGCAGTTCTTC
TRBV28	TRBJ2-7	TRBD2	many	CASQTSGTYEQYF	TGTGCCAGCCAAACTAGCGGGACCTACGAGCAGTACTTC
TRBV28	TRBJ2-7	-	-	CASSLHDPAYEQYF	TGTGCCAGCAGTTTACACGACCCCGCCTACGAGCAGTACTTC
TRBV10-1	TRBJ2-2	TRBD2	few	CASSEGTSGFTGELFF	TGCGCCAGCAGTGAGGGGACTAGCGGGTTCACCGGGGAGCTGTTTTTT
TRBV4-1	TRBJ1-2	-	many	CASSPTGTRGYTF	TGCGCCAGCAGCCCAACCGGGACTCGTGGCTACACCTTC
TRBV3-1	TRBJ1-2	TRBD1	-	CASSQESGGLGYTF	TGTGCCAGCAGCCAAGAGTCAGGGGGCTTAGGCTACACCTTC
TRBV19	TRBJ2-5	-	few	CASSRTLRGETQYF	TGTGCCAGTAGCCGAACCCTCAGGGGAGAGACCCAGTACTTC
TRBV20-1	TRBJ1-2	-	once	CSAGNRDGYTF	TGCAGTGCTGGAAACAGGGATGGCTACACCTTC
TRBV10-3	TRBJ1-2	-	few	CAISENYVYTF	TGTGCCATCAGTGAGAACTATGTCTACACCTTC
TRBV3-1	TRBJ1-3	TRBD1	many	CASSRGQGTGNTIYF	TGTGCCAGCAGCCGGGGACAGGGCACTGGAAACACCATATATTTT
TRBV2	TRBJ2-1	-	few	CASSGQNEQFF	TGTGCCAGCAGTGGACAGAATGAGCAGTTCTTC